The sequence of this TCR beta chain was determined in a study of cytotoxic CD8 clonotypes in ibrutinib-treated CLL. Study context: Response sampling occurred after a median about 12 months of treatment (range 6 to 36).

Trimming took 6 bases from V and 0 from J; bases not matched to a gene: 13. This CDR3 is 17 amino acids long. CDR1 and CDR2 from the germline V gene are SGHTA and FQGNSA. This table comes from immunoSEQ multiplex PCR, and its TCRdb copy is limited to in-frame clones, with some not included. This repertoire shows about 50,000 clones, roughly 54% found once; its top ten account for more than 20%. Specimen: PBMCs, collected at disease progression, from a patient treated with ibrutinib. The J gene is TRBJ1-1, the V gene TRBV7-2; 7 nucleotides match TRBD1. The TCR originated in a human donor with chronic lymphocytic leukemia. The CDR3, as DNA: TGTGCCAGCAGGACCGGGACAGTACCCACCATGAACACTGAAGCTTTCTTT. Its protein product is CASRTGTVPTMNTEAFF.